Below are 15 T cell receptor beta chains sequenced from a single sample in a study of control samples from healthy donors and cancer patients. Measured with immunoSEQ multiplex PCR; TCRdb has only the in-frame clones, and not every one. The sample carries about 48,000 clones, over 85% recorded once. Specimen: PBMCs. These receptors all come from a woman aged 45-65 years with head and neck cancer.

The chain recombines TRBV4-3 with TRBJ1-3; no firm D call. V lost 1 base and J 0 bases, leaving 7 bases between the germline ends. The V gene's germline CDR1 is LGHNA and CDR2 YSLEER. The CDR3 consists of 15 residues. The CDR3 coding sequence is TGCGCCAGCAGCCAAGGCTCGAGCTCTGGAAACACCATATATTTT. This codes for CASSQGSSSGNTIYF.

The chain has TRBV5-1 and TRBJ1-2; 8 bases are a match to TRBD1. Germline V gene data show CDR1 as SGHRS and CDR2 as YFSETQ. V dropped 2 bases and J dropped 7; count of bases not matched to a gene: 10. The CDR3 has 15 residues. The CDR3 region is CASSFDQGAQSGYTF. The CDR3 region has the DNA TGCGCCAGCAGCTTCGACCAGGGGGCGCAGTCTGGCTACACCTTC.

The J gene is TRBJ1-6, the V gene TRBV27; D gene unclear. The V end was cut by 3 bases, the J end by 7 bases, with 16 bases between. Germline assignment: CDR1 MNHEY and CDR2 SMNVEV (reference sequence). The CDR3 length is 16 residues. The DNA for the CDR3 is TGTGCCAGCAGTTTGACTGGACGCCTCCCCAATTCACCCCTCCACTTT. It specifies CASSLTGRLPNSPLHF.

The chain recombines TRBV10-3 with TRBJ2-5, with D maybe TRBD1 (5 bases). Per the germline V gene, CDR1 is ENHRY and CDR2 is SYGVKD. V dropped 5 bases and J dropped 6 bases, with 16 bases sitting between them. The CDR3 loop spans 14 amino acids. Here the CDR3 DNA reads TGTGCCATCAGTACCTCCGAAGGGGTAAAGACCCAGTACTTC. It is translated as CAISTSEGVKTQYF.

The chain links TRBV9 to TRBJ2-3; D remains ambiguous. The CDR3 spans 13 residues. Germline loops: CDR1 SGDLS, CDR2 YYNGEE. The ends were cut back, 0 bases at V and 3 bases at J, with 5 bases in the middle. CDR3 sequence: CASSVEGTDTQYF. The DNA of the CDR3 is TGTGCCAGCAGCGTAGAGGGTACAGATACGCAGTATTTT.

This chain joins TRBV12-3 or TRBV12-4 and TRBJ1-1; a possible D gene is TRBD1 (6 bases). V was cut by 5 bases and J by 4 bases, with 11 bases left in between. The length of the CDR3 is 13 residues. DNA of the CDR3: TGTGCCAGCAGTCAGGGGATAGGCACTGAAGCTTTCTTT. Its protein is CASSQGIGTEAFF.

The chain recombines TRBV7-9 with TRBJ1-5, with 7 nucleotides matching TRBD1. This CDR3 has 15 amino acids. CDR1 is SEHNR and CDR2 is FQNEAQ in the germline V gene (reference sequence). Trimming cost V 5 bases and J 1 base; bases outside gene matches: 5. For the CDR3, the DNA is TGTGCCAGCAGCCCACAGGGGCCCAGCAATCAGCCCCAGCATTTT. Translated, it gives CASSPQGPSNQPQHF.

V and J are TRBV5-8 and TRBJ2-7, with unresolved D. Trimming pared 0 bases from V and 2 bases from J, leaving 6 bases between. Per the germline V gene, CDR1 is SGHTS and CDR2 is YDEGEE. This CDR3 has 13 amino acids. This chain's CDR3 is CASSLGPAYEQYF. In DNA, the CDR3 is TGTGCCAGCAGCTTGGGCCCCGCCTACGAGCAGTACTTC.

J is TRBJ1-5 and V is TRBV7-9, with TRBD1 identical over 11 bases. Germline V gene data show CDR1 as SEHNR and CDR2 as FQNEAQ (reference sequence). J gave up 6 bases and V 5 bases, and 3 bases lay outside the gene matches. This CDR3 comprises 14 residues. CDR3 region: CASSDGTGGQPQHF. The CDR3 nucleotides read TGTGCCAGCAGCGACGGGACAGGGGGTCAGCCCCAGCATTTT.

V is TRBV19 and J is TRBJ2-5, with TRBD1 identical over 7 bases. Trimming took 5 bases from V and 5 from J; bases not matched to a gene: 14. This CDR3 region has 16 residues. Germline V gives CDR1 LNHDA, CDR2 SQIVND (reference sequence). The CDR3 sequence is CASSSWAFTGAETQYF. The CDR3 coding sequence is TGTGCCAGTAGTTCCTGGGCCTTCACAGGGGCGGAGACCCAGTACTTC. Together with reference TRBV19 and TRBJ2-5, the CDR3 gives the full variable domain: DGGITQSPKYLFRKEGQNVTLSCEQNLNHDAMYWYRQDPGQGLRLIYYSQIVNDFQKGDIAEGYSVSREKKESFPLTVTSAQKNPTAFYLCASSSWAFTGAETQYFGPGTRLLVL.

This chain uses TRBV28 with TRBJ1-4, with 9 bases aligning to TRBD1. Unmatched junction bases numbered 9, after V lost 5 bases and J lost 8 bases. This CDR3 has 15 amino acids. CDR1 MDHEN and CDR2 SYDVKM come from the germline V gene. The CDR3 region is CASSISGTGYEKLFF. CDR3 bases: TGTGCCAGCAGTATCTCCGGGACAGGGTACGAAAAACTGTTTTTT.

This sequence joins TRBV6-8 and TRBJ2-3, with 7 positions matching TRBD1. Germline V CDR1 and CDR2: MNHGY, SAAAGT. There are 14 residues in the CDR3. V lost 10 bases, J lost 0 bases, and 7 bases stayed unmatched. The CDR3 DNA reads as TGTGCCACTTCGACAGGGATCAGCACAGATACGCAGTATTTT. Translated, it gives CATSTGISTDTQYF.

CDR3 bases: TGTGCCAGCAGCTTAGCGCGTGGAGGGGGCATGAACACTGAAGCTTTCTTT. This encodes CASSLARGGGMNTEAFF. This chain uses TRBV7-9 with TRBJ1-1; 7 nucleotides match TRBD1. This CDR3 is 17 amino acids long. With 0 bases clipped from V and 0 bases from J, the junction kept 7 bases outside the gene matches. Germline V gene data show CDR1 as SEHNR and CDR2 as FQNEAQ (reference sequence).

The V and J genes are TRBV18 and TRBJ1-4; D possibly corresponds to TRBD1 (5 bases). Trimming removed 0 bases from V and 10 bases from J, with 12 bases in between. The CDR3 sequence is 14 residues long. Per germline, CDR1 KGHSH and CDR2 LQKENI. CDR3: CASSPPGQYGKLFF. The CDR3 nucleotides are TGTGCCAGCTCACCACCGGGGCAGTATGGAAAACTGTTTTTT. Looking up the rest from reference TRBV18 and TRBJ1-4 gives the full variable domain: NAGVMQNPRHLVRRRGQEARLRCSPMKGHSHVYWYRQLPEEGLKFMVYLQKENIIDESGMPKERFSAEFPKEGPSILRIQQVVRGDSAAYFCASSPPGQYGKLFFGSGTQLSVL.

The J gene is TRBJ1-4, the V gene TRBV23-1; D ambiguous. TRBV23-1 is an open reading frame whose function is uncertain. V was clipped by 4 bases and J by 4 bases, with 22 bases between them. The CDR3 is 18 residues long. This chain's CDR3 is CASSRARSLHRGNEKLFF. The CDR3 DNA reads as TGCGCCAGCAGTCGGGCCCGATCCCTACATCGTGGTAATGAAAAACTGTTTTTT.